This TCR beta chain was sequenced for a study of shared clonotypes between healthy human individuals (dated by TCRdb to 2018 to 2020). Some background on the complete study: A couple of women and a few men aged 18 to 49 years were included in the cohort. For each donor, CD4 naive and CD4 memory were each run on three plates, CD8 naive on two plates, and CD8 memory on one plate. To estimate repertoire size and how much clonotypes are shared between individuals, the study performed deep sequencing of blood TCR repertoires from five healthy adults. To increase sequencing depth and limit assay-specific biases, different laboratories used diverse techniques to prepare libraries and sequence TCR repertoires. Per donor, leukapheresis produced somewhere between about 0.94 and 9.5 billion PBMCs. Beyond this particular receptor, the publication reports: Pairwise subsampling led to the expectation that sequencing depth would affect the degree of clonotype sharing among donors. Sampling was restricted to blood, and TCR repertoires in tissues likely differ from the TCR repertoires found in blood. Estimated clonotype richness was generally larger for naive than for memory subsets. Compared with non-shared clonotypes, the clonotypes found in all four sorted-subset donors had higher generation probabilities. The genetic and exposure-history diversity represented was limited by the small number of donors. Incomplete sequencing was indicated by rarefaction of sorted-subset datasets, despite the large sequencing depth. When a handful of donors were compared, the shared fraction of clonotypes was 5% to 6.5% for naive CD4, roughly 3.3% for naive CD8, more than 2% for memory CD4, and 0.35% to 0.4% for memory CD8.

Comment on this clone: The specificity of this receptor is unknown. Per-base quality was not reported, and no clone a single base away is much larger than it.

CD8 naive samples were obtained by positive selection for CCR7 among CD45RO-negative cells, yielding a CD45RA+CCR7+ population from which TemRA cells were excluded. The donors were healthy, HIV-negative adults with no recently reported acute infections or vaccinations. Every donor was a Caucasian adult residing in Nashville, Tennessee, USA. Blood was collected by leukapheresis, and PBMCs were isolated by Ficoll-Histopaque density gradient centrifugation and then cryopreserved in liquid nitrogen vapor phase. Analytical flow cytometry was used to check the purity and quantity of every magnetically sorted T cell population. Genomic DNA was isolated from each sorted fraction and quantified by UV absorbance on a Nanodrop 2000c. TCR CDR3 regions were amplified from genomic DNA by multiplex PCR using the deep immunoSEQ assay. Extracted genomic DNA from each cell subset was distributed evenly across all wells of several immunoSEQ 96-well plates, and each plate was treated as a replicate. Each replicate PCR for sorted subsets received around 200 ng genomic DNA, equal to tens of thousands of T cell genomes. The purified libraries were quantified using a Qubit 3.0 fluorometer, sized with a Bioanalyzer 2100, and then quantified again using the KAPA Library Quantification kit. Every immunoSEQ 96-well plate was sequenced on a separate single-read 150-cycle Illumina NextSeq 550 flow cell. As for the original processing: The immunoSEQ output contained only junctional sequences without quality scores, so filtering could not match that applied to full-length reads. Sequences were annotated with PyIR, a Python wrapper for IgBLAST v1.9, and V/J genes and CDR3 were assigned using IMGT germline references. Reads with weak V/J assignments (E-value above 1e-6), missing CDR3, stop codons, out-of-frame junctions, or ambiguous translated residues were removed. V3J clonotypes were defined by identical inferred V gene, J gene, and CDR3 amino acid sequence. Percentage overlap between repertoires was calculated by dividing the number of shared unique clonotypes by the size of the smaller repertoire. Repertoire richness was assessed with RTK rarefaction, the Chao1 estimator, and Recon v2.1 estimates of unobserved clonotypes. Generation probabilities were computed with OLGA for all TCRbeta clonotypes obtained by the gDNA method from a few donors. The source is immuneACCESS, and TCRdb retained only in-frame sequences with V and J called. Part of the clones is not carried over; for the studies checked, unresolved V genes explain less than half of this, and the remainder is unexplained. That table gives V, J and clone size, and the DNA gave D and trimming. For this sample there are approximately 840,000 clones; 96% appear just once. The ten largest clones capture less than 0.25% of the sample.

Between the V and J ends, shortened by 3 bases and 2 bases respectively, the junction contains 12 bases. The CDR3 measures 15 amino acids from cysteine to phenylalanine. The entry retains the CDR3 DNA only, 45 bases that are in frame from base 1. Via the germline V gene (reference sequence), CDR1 is LNHDA and CDR2 SQIVND. The sequence was collected from a man aged 25-45 years in good health. The V and J genes are TRBV19 and TRBJ2-3; TRBD2 is perhaps the D gene, given 6 matching bases. Sequenced: naive CD8+ T cells sorted from blood. The cell subset or site label on this specimen signifies: CD45RA+CCR7+. The DNA sequence is TGTGCCAGTAGTATGTTGGGACTGTCCACAGATACGCAGTATTTT. The resulting protein is CASSMLGLSTDTQYF.